The rows below give T cell receptor beta chains drawn from one sample of a study of TIL therapy for anti-PD-1-resistant metastatic lung cancer. Profiled with immunoSEQ multiplex PCR; TCRdb holds only in-frame clones, not every one. The sample lists some 60,000 clones; under 75% were seen once. The sequenced sample was blood, obtained at baseline. All receptors come from a person aged 25-85 years with non-small cell lung cancer. Each CDR3 is given with its conserved first and last residue. A D gene is named only where the DNA matches it firmly. Rows give clone size only sometimes, using once, few, many, or a class for an expanded clone.

clone size,V gene,J gene,D gene,CDR3 DNA,CDR3 protein
once,TRBV7-9,TRBJ2-5,NA,TGTGCCAGCAGTCCCCGGGACATTGGCGAAGAGACCCAGTACTTC,CASSPRDIGEETQYF
NA,TRBV9,TRBJ2-5,NA,TGTGCCAGCAGCGACCGATGGGGCCTGGCGGAGACCCAGTACTTC,CASSDRWGLAETQYF
NA,TRBV5-1,TRBJ2-7,NA,TGCGCCAGCAGCGGGGTCCGGGGGACAGCCTCCTACGAGCAGTACTTC,CASSGVRGTASYEQYF
few,TRBV6-6,TRBJ1-5,NA,TGTGCCAGCAGTTACCCGGAAAGCAATCAGCCCCAGCATTTT,CASSYPESNQPQHF
NA,TRBV5-3,TRBJ1-5,TRBD1,TGTGCCAGAAGCTTGGCCGGGACAGACATCACCTATAGCAATCAGCCCCAGCATTTT,CARSLAGTDITYSNQPQHF
NA,TRBV5-1,TRBJ2-1,NA,TGCGCCAGCAGCCTAGGGACGGAGTACAATGAGCAGTTCTTC,CASSLGTEYNEQFF
NA,TRBV9,TRBJ2-3,TRBD2,TGTGCCAGCAGCGCCCATCCCCCCCTAGCGGGAGTCGCAGATACGCAGTATTTT,CASSAHPPLAGVADTQYF
NA,TRBV2,TRBJ1-5,NA,TGTGCCAGCAGAGGCCGTGATCAGCCCCAGCATTTT,CASRGRDQPQHF
NA,TRBV6-1,TRBJ1-2,NA,TGTGCCAGCAGTGAAGGAGGAAGGTATGGCTACACCTTC,CASSEGGRYGYTF
NA,TRBV28,TRBJ2-7,NA,TGTGCCAGCAGTTTTGGGGCCATGGGGTCCTACGAGCAGTACTTC,CASSFGAMGSYEQYF
NA,TRBV29-1,TRBJ2-5,NA,TGCAGCGTGGTCCTGGGGCAAGAGACCCAGTACTTC,CSVVLGQETQYF
NA,TRBV6-5,TRBJ1-2,TRBD1,TGTGCCAGCAGCAGGACAGGGGAAGGCTATGGCTACACCTTC,CASSRTGEGYGYTF
NA,TRBV6-4,TRBJ1-2,NA,TGTGCCAGCAGTCCGGGACGATTCTATGGCTACACCTTC,CASSPGRFYGYTF
few,TRBV2,TRBJ2-7,NA,TGTGCCAGCAGTGAAGCGCTGGGGCACGGTACCGAGCAGTACTTC,CASSEALGHGTEQYF
NA,TRBV5-1,TRBJ2-2,TRBD1,TGCGCCAGCAGCACAGGGACAGGGGGCGCGTACACCGGGGAGCTGTTTTTT,CASSTGTGGAYTGELFF
NA,TRBV6-6,TRBJ1-2,NA,TGTGCCAGCAACCCGACAGGCAACTATGGCTACACCTTC,CASNPTGNYGYTF
NA,TRBV19,TRBJ1-1,NA,TGTGCCAGCCAGGACCGCACTGAAGCTTTCTTT,CASQDRTEAFF
NA,TRBV5-1,TRBJ2-7,NA,TGCGCCAGCAGCTTCACTCAAGCTTTTGGCTACGAGCAGTACTTC,CASSFTQAFGYEQYF
NA,TRBV6-5,TRBJ1-1,NA,TGTGCCAGCAGTTACTCGAAATCTTTTCCCGGGGCTTTCTTT,CASSYSKSFPGAFF
NA,TRBV6-5,TRBJ1-5,NA,TGTGCCAGTAACTTCAGGGACAGCAATCAGCCCCAGCATTTT,CASNFRDSNQPQHF
medium-sized,TRBV2,TRBJ2-7,NA,TGTGCCAGCAGTGTAGAATCGCGCTACGAGCAGTACTTC,CASSVESRYEQYF
NA,TRBV5-1,TRBJ2-7,TRBD2,TGCGCCAGCACTAGCGGGAGCATCTCCGGGGAGCAGTACTTC,CASTSGSISGEQYF
NA,TRBV14,TRBJ2-3,NA,TGTGCCAGCAGCCAAGGGACTTTGTCGGATACGCAGTATTTT,CASSQGTLSDTQYF
few,TRBV7-8,TRBJ1-1,NA,TGTGCCAGCAGCCCAGGCGTGTTGAGCACGTACACTGAAGCTTTCTTT,CASSPGVLSTYTEAFF
NA,TRBV7-8,TRBJ1-5,NA,TGTGCCAGCAGCTTCGAGGGACCGCATAGCAATCAGCCCCAGCATTTT,CASSFEGPHSNQPQHF
NA,TRBV11-1,TRBJ2-1,TRBD2,TGTGCCAGCAGCTTCGGGGCGGGGGGGCGTAATGAGCAGTTCTTC,CASSFGAGGRNEQFF
once,TRBV5-1,TRBJ1-1,TRBD1,TGCGCCAGCAGCTCGAAGGGACAGGACGATGAAGCTTTCTTT,CASSSKGQDDEAFF
NA,TRBV6-5,TRBJ1-3,NA,TGTGCCAGCAGTTACTCAGTCTCTGGAAACACCATATATTTT,CASSYSVSGNTIYF
NA,TRBV19,TRBJ1-2,NA,TGTGCCAGTAGCAGACGGCCCGCTGACTATGGCTACACCTTC,CASSRRPADYGYTF
once,TRBV6-4,TRBJ1-2,NA,TGTGCCAGCAGTAGGGACCGAACCTCCTATGGCTACACCTTC,CASSRDRTSYGYTF
NA,TRBV30,TRBJ2-3,NA,TGTGCCTGGAGTAATCCAGGGCGGGATACGCAGTATTTT,CAWSNPGRDTQYF
NA,TRBV7-9,TRBJ2-1,NA,TGTGCCAGCAGCTTAGCGCCGGTCAATGAGCAGTTCTTC,CASSLAPVNEQFF
NA,TRBV5-1,TRBJ2-6,NA,TGCGCCAGCAGCTTGGTGGGGTCTGGGGCCAACGTCCTGACTTTC,CASSLVGSGANVLTF
NA,TRBV5-1,TRBJ2-7,NA,TGCGCCAGCAGCCCCTTACAGGGAGAGGGGTACGAGCAGTACTTC,CASSPLQGEGYEQYF
few,TRBV10-3,TRBJ2-2,TRBD2,TGTGCCATCAGTCCCGGGGGGGCGAACACCGGGGAGCTGTTTTTT,CAISPGGANTGELFF
NA,TRBV7-9,TRBJ1-1,NA,TGTGCCAGCAGCTTAGTTGGCAACACTGAAGCTTTCTTT,CASSLVGNTEAFF
once,TRBV7-2,TRBJ2-5,NA,TGTGCCAGCAGCTCTGGAGGGTGGGAGACCCAGTACTTC,CASSSGGWETQYF
NA,TRBV2,TRBJ2-7,TRBD1,TGTGCCAGCAGTGAGGGGGCAGGGGGCTTTTACGAGCAGTACTTC,CASSEGAGGFYEQYF
NA,TRBV29-1,TRBJ1-1,NA,TGCAGCGTTGTCTGGGGCACTGAAGCTTTCTTT,CSVVWGTEAFF
NA,TRBV6-1,TRBJ2-7,NA,TGTGCCAGCACGGGAAAGTCCTACGAGCAGTACTTC,CASTGKSYEQYF
NA,TRBV2,TRBJ2-5,NA,TGTGCCACCACAAGGGACTACCAAGAGACCCAGTACTTC,CATTRDYQETQYF
NA,TRBV5-1,TRBJ2-3,NA,TGCGCCAGCAGCTTCAAGGTTAGCACAGATACGCAGTATTTT,CASSFKVSTDTQYF
NA,TRBV5-1,TRBJ2-5,NA,TGCGCCAGCAGCTTCGACGAGACCCAGTACTTC,CASSFDETQYF
once,TRBV4-1,TRBJ2-2,TRBD2,TGCGCCAGCAGCCGAGCCGCCGGGACTAGCGACACCGGGGAGCTGTTTTTT,CASSRAAGTSDTGELFF
NA,TRBV2,TRBJ1-5,NA,TGTGCCAGCAGTAATATAGAAATCCAGCCCCAGCATTTT,CASSNIEIQPQHF
NA,TRBV5-1,TRBJ2-5,TRBD1,TGCGCCAGCAGCCCCTCACAGGGGCACCAAGAGACCCAGTACTTC,CASSPSQGHQETQYF
NA,TRBV11-1,TRBJ1-1,NA,TGTGCCAGCAGCTTCCAGGCCCCTGAAGCTTTCTTT,CASSFQAPEAFF
NA,TRBV19,TRBJ1-6,NA,TGTGCCAGTAGTAGGCTTAGGGGTTCACCCCTCCACTTT,CASSRLRGSPLHF
NA,TRBV7-9,TRBJ1-1,TRBD1,TGTGCCAGCAGGCCGTTGACAGGGGCGAACACTGAAGCTTTCTTT,CASRPLTGANTEAFF
few,TRBV5-5,TRBJ2-7,NA,TGTGCCAGCAGCCCGAGTTTCTACGAGCAGTACTTC,CASSPSFYEQYF
NA,TRBV5-1,TRBJ1-4,NA,TGCGCCAGCAGCGTAGAAGGGACAACTAATGAAAAACTGTTTTTT,CASSVEGTTNEKLFF
NA,TRBV7-7,TRBJ2-7,NA,TGTGCTAGCAGCTTAGGGGCAGGGACAACACACGAGCAGTACTTC,CASSLGAGTTHEQYF
few,TRBV6-1,TRBJ2-1,NA,TGTGCCAGCAGAGGGTTCACCTACAATGAGCAGTTCTTC,CASRGFTYNEQFF